The 19 T cell receptor beta chains below all came from one sample that was sequenced in a study of cytomegalovirus exposure and HLA in healthy donors. The PCR contained 60 Vbeta and 13 Jbeta primers. The table came from immunoSEQ multiplex PCR; TCRdb's copy has only in-frame clones and leaves some out. The data contain approximately 120,000 clones, about two thirds of them seen just once; the ten biggest clones take up around 3.7%. What was sequenced was PBMCs. These receptors all come from a man aged 25-40 years in good health and CMV-seronegative.

The rearrangement links TRBV28 to TRBJ2-7, with 12 bases that match TRBD2. This CDR3 contains 18 residues. Germline assignment: CDR1 MDHEN and CDR2 SYDVKM. Trimming cost V 3 bases and J 0 bases; bases outside gene matches: 9. CDR3 sequence (DNA): TGTGCCAGCAGTTTGAACTTACTAGCGGGGGGTCCCTCCTACGAGCAGTACTTC. Translating gives CASSLNLLAGGPSYEQYF.

This rearrangement joins TRBV7-3 to TRBJ1-2; D unclear. Germline V lookup: CDR1 SGHTA, CDR2 FQGTGA. This CDR3 spans 14 amino acids. Trimming shortened V by 5 bases and J by 7 bases, and 17 bases separated the two germline ends. For the CDR3, the DNA is TGTGCCAGCAGCCCGAGCGGAGTTCTCAGTGGCTACACCTTC. It translates to CASSPSGVLSGYTF.

The rearrangement links TRBV28 to TRBJ1-2, with 7 bases identical to TRBD1. V trimming: 2 bases; J trimming: 1 base; junction bases outside the gene matches: 4. Germline assignment: CDR1 MDHEN and CDR2 SYDVKM. CDR3 length equals 15 residues. Written as DNA, the CDR3 is TGTGCCAGCAGTTTAGTCGACAGGGTTAACTATGGCTACACCTTC. Its translation is CASSLVDRVNYGYTF.

A note on this clone: At one of its ends the junction is not consistent with the germline gene, which may arise from a read error. The same CDR3 arises from other DNA sequences in this sample as well. This rearrangement joins TRBV27 to TRBJ1-2, with 7 bases fitting TRBD1. Germline V gene data show CDR1 as MNHEY and CDR2 as SMNVEV (reference sequence). The CDR3 loop spans 16 amino acids. CDR3 sequence reads: CASSFSEGAVSYGYTF. CDR3 sequence (DNA): TGCGCCAGCAGTTTCTCGGAGGGGGCGGTGTCCTATGGCTACACCTTC.

The chain has TRBV18 and TRBJ1-1; D uncertain. The CDR3 has 14 residues. V was clipped by 6 bases and J by 4 bases, with 15 bases between them. Germline V CDR1 and CDR2: KGHSH, LQKENI. CDR3 bases: TGTGCCAGCTCCCTCCTCGGCCCGGGCACTGAAGCTTTCTTT. Protein product: CASSLLGPGTEAFF.

This rearrangement joins TRBV5-1 to TRBJ2-3, with 13 bases fitting TRBD2. The CDR3 has 16 residues. Looked up from germline, CDR1 is SGHRS and CDR2 is YFSETQ. V was clipped by 2 bases and J by 2 bases; unmatched bases: 2. The CDR3 reads CASSFGLAGDTDTQYF. Here the CDR3 DNA reads TGCGCCAGCAGCTTCGGACTAGCGGGGGACACAGATACGCAGTATTTT.

The chain joins TRBV18 to TRBJ2-7; D is unresolved. The CDR3 contains 13 residues. V was shortened by 5 bases and J by 2 bases, with 10 bases between the two germline ends. The germline V gene has CDR1 KGHSH and CDR2 LQKENI. The CDR3 bases are TGTGCCAGCTCAGTGACTCTAACCTACGAGCAGTACTTC. It specifies CASSVTLTYEQYF.

In its sample, this clone was seen once. This chain connects TRBV5-1 to TRBJ1-2, with D maybe TRBD1 (6 bases). Germline lookup yields CDR1 SGHRS and CDR2 YFSETQ. This CDR3 is built from 13 residues. Between the trimmed V and J ends, which lost 5 bases and 5 bases, there was a span of 13 bases. The CDR3 spells CASRNEGGYGYTF. CDR3 DNA: TGCGCCAGCAGAAATGAAGGGGGATATGGCTACACCTTC.

The chain joins TRBV6-5 to TRBJ1-1; D unresolved. The CDR3 runs 12 residues. Germline V gene lookup returns CDR1 MNHEY and CDR2 SVGAGI. V was trimmed by 8 bases and J by 5 bases, leaving 12 bases between them. The CDR3 nucleotides read TGTGCCAGCCAAAGAGCGGAGACTGAAGCTTTCTTT. This gives the protein CASQRAETEAFF.

The rearrangement links TRBV27 to TRBJ1-1, with D unresolved. The length of the CDR3 is 12 residues. V lost 8 bases to trimming and J lost 0 bases, with 7 bases between them. CDR1 and CDR2 (germline): MNHEY, SMNVEV (reference sequence). The CDR3 sequence: CASYKLNTEAFF. CDR3 nucleotide sequence: TGTGCCAGCTACAAGTTGAACACTGAAGCTTTCTTT.

This clone was detected a few times. This chain connects TRBV6-1 to TRBJ2-1, with TRBD2 matching 9 bases. The length of the CDR3 is 14 residues. Trimming took 2 bases from V and 9 from J; bases not matched to a gene: 5. Looked up from germline, CDR1 is MNHNS and CDR2 is SASEGT. The CDR3 region has the DNA TGTGCCAGCAGTGAATGGACTAGCGCTGTTGAGCAGTTCTTC. Translation gives CASSEWTSAVEQFF.

The chain couples TRBV28 to TRBJ1-1; 8 bases line up with TRBD1. The germline V gene encodes CDR1 MDHEN and CDR2 SYDVKM. The CDR3 loop spans 12 amino acids. With 6 bases clipped from V and 7 bases from J, the junction kept 4 bases outside the gene matches. Here the CDR3 reads CASSRQGLEAFF. DNA of the CDR3: TGTGCCAGCAGCCGACAGGGGCTTGAAGCTTTCTTT.

The genes are TRBV5-4 and TRBJ2-1, with D perhaps TRBD2 (5 bases). Trimming cost V 4 bases and J 0 bases, with 14 bases left between them. The CDR3 runs to 16 residues. Germline assignment: CDR1 SGHNT and CDR2 YYREEE (reference sequence). The CDR3 coding sequence is TGTGCCAGCAGCCAAGAGGGTTTGAGCTCCTACAATGAGCAGTTCTTC. Protein product: CASSQEGLSSYNEQFF.

The V call is TRBV2, the J call TRBJ2-7; the D gene is possibly TRBD2 (6 bases). V lost 9 bases, J lost 2 bases, and 14 bases lay in between. Germline CDR1 SNHLY, CDR2 FYNNEI. This CDR3 contains 13 residues. CDR3: CASSGLSTYEQYF. In DNA form, the CDR3 reads TGTGCCAGTTCGGGACTTTCGACCTACGAGCAGTACTTC.

The rearrangement joins TRBV7-8 to TRBJ1-1; a weak D match, TRBD1 (6 bases). Trimming shortened V by 1 base and J by 7 bases, and 10 bases separated the two germline ends. CDR1 is SGHVS, CDR2 FQNEAQ, per germline. This CDR3 contains 13 residues. This chain's CDR3 is CASSLVGAFEAFF. For the CDR3, the DNA is TGTGCCAGCAGCTTAGTGGGGGCCTTTGAAGCTTTCTTT.

Only a few counts were recorded for this clone. The chain combines TRBV12-5 with TRBJ2-2, with D unclear. Trimming pared 3 bases from V and 1 base from J, leaving 6 bases between. The CDR3 loop spans 14 amino acids. CDR1 is LGHNT and CDR2 is FRNRAP in the germline V gene. The CDR3 sequence: CASGLDLNTGELFF. In DNA form, the CDR3 reads TGTGCTAGTGGTTTAGACTTGAACACCGGGGAGCTGTTTTTT.

The V gene is TRBV6-5, the J gene TRBJ1-1, with unresolved D. The CDR3 is made up of 12 amino acids. CDR1 and CDR2 (germline): MNHEY, SVGAGI. The ends were cut back, 6 bases at V and 1 base at J, with 6 bases in the middle. The CDR3 loop reads CASSEENTEAFF. In nucleotides, the CDR3 is TGTGCCAGCAGCGAGGAGAACACTGAAGCTTTCTTT.

The chain joins TRBV18 to TRBJ2-3; 8 bases map to TRBD2. V trimming: 8 bases; J trimming: 4 bases; junction bases outside the gene matches: 8. CDR3 length: 14 amino acids. CDR1 and CDR2 from the germline V gene are KGHSH and LQKENI. CDR3 in amino acids: CASMAGGGADTQYF. The CDR3 DNA sequence: TGTGCCAGCATGGCGGGGGGTGGCGCAGATACGCAGTATTTT. The complete variable domain, with remaining parts taken from reference TRBV18 and TRBJ2-3, reads NAGVMQNPRHLVRRRGQEARLRCSPMKGHSHVYWYRQLPEEGLKFMVYLQKENIIDESGMPKERFSAEFPKEGPSILRIQQVVRGDSAAYFCASMAGGGADTQYFGPGTRLTVL.

This clone appeared once. The V gene is TRBV19, the J gene TRBJ1-1, with D perhaps matching TRBD1 (5 bases). Germline assignment: CDR1 LNHDA and CDR2 SQIVND (reference sequence). This CDR3 region has 13 residues. Trimming left V 3 bases short and J 2 bases short, with 7 bases between. CDR3 region: CASSIRDNTEAFF. In nucleotides, the CDR3 is TGTGCCAGTAGTATCAGGGATAACACTGAAGCTTTCTTT.